These T cell receptor beta chains were read from a single sample in a study of PD-1 blockade in classical Hodgkin lymphoma. Repertoires were generated with immunoSEQ multiplex PCR, while TCRdb's copy carries only in-frame clones and drops some. Here the sample spans about 75,000 clones, about 93% being singletons. The sample consisted of peripheral blood mononuclear cells (PBMCs), taken at baseline. These receptors were obtained from a human donor with classical Hodgkin lymphoma. Each CDR3 is given with its conserved first and last residue. The order of the fields is J gene, V gene, D gene, clone size, CDR3 protein, CDR3 DNA. A D gene is named only where the DNA matches it firmly. Part of the rows lack a size; the others show once, few, many or a class for expanded clones.

J: TRBJ1-5; V: TRBV11-2; D: TRBD1; size: NA; CDR3: CASSQGQGGPQHF; DNA: TGTGCCAGCAGCCAAGGACAGGGGGGGCCCCAGCATTTT
J: TRBJ1-2; V: TRBV6-5; D: NA; size: NA; CDR3: CASSYIGVQGYTF; DNA: TGTGCCAGCAGTTACATTGGGGTGCAAGGCTACACCTTC
J: TRBJ1-1; V: TRBV6-5; D: NA; size: NA; CDR3: CASSWGGMNTEAFF; DNA: TGTGCCAGCAGTTGGGGGGGCATGAACACTGAAGCTTTCTTT
J: TRBJ1-1; V: TRBV19; D: NA; size: NA; CDR3: CASSIGPGQGNTEAFF; DNA: TGTGCCAGTAGTATAGGTCCAGGCCAGGGGAACACTGAAGCTTTCTTT
J: TRBJ2-2; V: TRBV4-2; D: TRBD2; size: NA; CDR3: CASSQDRLAVTGELFF; DNA: TGTGCCAGCAGCCAAGATCGACTAGCGGTTACCGGGGAGCTGTTTTTT
J: TRBJ1-2; V: TRBV18; D: NA; size: once; CDR3: CASSSGTTYGYTF; DNA: TGTGCCAGCTCGTCGGGGACTACCTATGGCTACACCTTC
J: TRBJ2-7; V: TRBV19; D: TRBD2; size: few; CDR3: CASSIPLAGVYEQYF; DNA: TGTGCCAGTAGTATACCCCTAGCGGGAGTCTACGAGCAGTACTTC
J: TRBJ2-7; V: TRBV14; D: NA; size: NA; CDR3: CASSQDPLGAFGEQYF; DNA: TGTGCCAGCAGCCAAGATCCACTAGGGGCTTTCGGCGAGCAGTACTTC
J: TRBJ2-7; V: TRBV30; D: TRBD1; size: NA; CDR3: CAWSAPNPGTVEQYF; DNA: TGTGCCTGGAGCGCACCGAATCCCGGGACAGTCGAGCAGTACTTC
J: TRBJ2-3; V: TRBV7-6; D: NA; size: NA; CDR3: CASSLERDGATDTQYF; DNA: TGTGCCAGCAGCTTAGAACGGGATGGGGCCACAGATACGCAGTATTTT
J: TRBJ1-5; V: TRBV18; D: NA; size: NA; CDR3: CASSPQGGYGNQPQHF; DNA: TGTGCCAGCTCACCACAAGGGGGTTACGGCAATCAGCCCCAGCATTTT
J: TRBJ1-3; V: TRBV6-1; D: NA; size: NA; CDR3: CASTVTAYSGNTIYF; DNA: TGTGCCAGCACCGTGACAGCCTATTCTGGAAACACCATATATTTT
J: TRBJ2-1; V: TRBV27; D: NA; size: once; CDR3: CASSLSGNEQFF; DNA: TGTGCCAGCAGTTTATCGGGGAATGAGCAGTTCTTC
J: TRBJ2-3; V: TRBV4-2; D: TRBD2; size: NA; CDR3: CASSQGSSGGAADTQYF; DNA: TGTGCCAGCAGCCAAGGGAGTAGCGGGGGGGCCGCAGATACGCAGTATTTT
J: TRBJ2-1; V: TRBV5-1; D: TRBD2; size: NA; CDR3: CASSTVGLAGSYNEQFF; DNA: TGCGCCAGCAGCACCGTGGGACTAGCGGGATCCTACAATGAGCAGTTCTTC
J: TRBJ1-1; V: TRBV14; D: NA; size: NA; CDR3: CASSPVRGVMSTEAFF; DNA: TGTGCCAGCAGCCCCGTCCGAGGGGTTATGAGCACTGAAGCTTTCTTT
J: TRBJ2-3; V: TRBV27; D: TRBD2; size: NA; CDR3: CASSLGVASGLTDTQYF; DNA: TGTGCCAGCAGTTTAGGGGTTGCTAGCGGCCTCACAGATACGCAGTATTTT
J: TRBJ2-5; V: TRBV30; D: TRBD2; size: NA; CDR3: CAWSVQSSGTRGTQYF; DNA: TGTGCCTGGAGTGTACAATCTAGCGGGACGAGGGGGACCCAGTACTTC
J: TRBJ2-5; V: TRBV9; D: NA; size: NA; CDR3: CASSAGDIEDETQYF; DNA: TGTGCCAGCAGCGCTGGGGACATTGAGGACGAGACCCAGTACTTC
J: TRBJ2-3; V: TRBV7-3; D: TRBD2; size: NA; CDR3: CASSLTSGGADTQYF; DNA: TGTGCCAGCAGCCTAACTAGCGGGGGGGCAGATACGCAGTATTTT
J: TRBJ2-7; V: TRBV6-1; D: NA; size: NA; CDR3: CASSLTGYEQYF; DNA: TGTGCCAGCAGCTTGACTGGCTACGAGCAGTACTTC
J: TRBJ2-1; V: TRBV10-3; D: NA; size: NA; CDR3: CAISPDPWEYNEQFF; DNA: TGTGCCATCAGTCCGGACCCATGGGAATACAATGAGCAGTTCTTC
J: TRBJ2-7; V: TRBV7-3; D: TRBD1; size: NA; CDR3: CAMGWAGGSYEQYF; DNA: TGTGCCATGGGCTGGGCAGGGGGCAGCTACGAGCAGTACTTC
J: TRBJ2-1; V: TRBV12-5; D: NA; size: NA; CDR3: CASEPGRGEYNEQFF; DNA: TGTGCTAGTGAACCAGGGCGCGGGGAGTACAATGAGCAGTTCTTC
J: TRBJ1-2; V: TRBV4-1; D: NA; size: NA; CDR3: CASSQEFFPQAIYGYTF; DNA: TGCGCCAGCAGCCAAGAGTTCTTTCCTCAGGCAATCTATGGCTACACCTTC
J: TRBJ2-5; V: TRBV6-5; D: TRBD2; size: NA; CDR3: CASSYGRGETQYF; DNA: TGTGCCAGCAGTTACGGGAGGGGAGAGACCCAGTACTTC
J: TRBJ2-1; V: TRBV4-1; D: TRBD2; size: NA; CDR3: CASSHRAGESSYNEQFF; DNA: TGCGCCAGCAGCCACCGGGCGGGGGAGAGCTCCTACAATGAGCAGTTCTTC
J: TRBJ2-2; V: TRBV7-9; D: TRBD2; size: NA; CDR3: CAIGGDTGELFF; DNA: TGTGCCATCGGGGGGGACACCGGGGAGCTGTTTTTT
J: TRBJ1-5; V: TRBV27; D: TRBD1; size: NA; CDR3: CASSSRGRQGLSNQPQHF; DNA: TGTGCCAGCAGTTCAAGAGGGCGACAGGGGCTTAGCAATCAGCCCCAGCATTTT
J: TRBJ2-3; V: TRBV18; D: TRBD1; size: NA; CDR3: CASSPPGQGTDTQYF; DNA: TGTGCCAGCTCACCACCGGGACAGGGCACAGATACGCAGTATTTT
J: TRBJ1-1; V: TRBV5-1; D: NA; size: NA; CDR3: CASSWGGTEAFF; DNA: TGCGCCAGCAGCTGGGGAGGGACCGAAGCTTTCTTT
J: TRBJ1-5; V: TRBV5-1; D: NA; size: NA; CDR3: CASSLVPAASGPQHF; DNA: TGCGCCAGCAGCTTGGTCCCCGCCGCCTCGGGGCCCCAGCATTTT
J: TRBJ2-3; V: TRBV9; D: NA; size: NA; CDR3: CASSVEGRDSTDTQYF; DNA: TGTGCCAGCAGCGTAGAGGGGCGGGATAGCACAGATACGCAGTATTTT
J: TRBJ2-7; V: TRBV5-1; D: NA; size: NA; CDR3: CASSLDQGTSRAYEQYF; DNA: TGCGCCAGCAGCTTGGACCAGGGCACATCCAGAGCCTACGAGCAGTACTTC
J: TRBJ1-5; V: TRBV2; D: NA; size: NA; CDR3: CASSGGPSPPQHF; DNA: TGTGCCAGCAGTGGTGGCCCCTCTCCCCCCCAGCATTTT
J: TRBJ2-3; V: TRBV2; D: NA; size: NA; CDR3: CASGWGPSTDTQYF; DNA: TGTGCCAGCGGCTGGGGACCCAGCACAGATACGCAGTATTTT
J: TRBJ2-1; V: TRBV7-6; D: NA; size: NA; CDR3: CASSSALVQFDEQFF; DNA: TGTGCCAGCAGCTCCGCTTTAGTACAATTCGATGAGCAGTTCTTC
J: TRBJ1-5; V: TRBV6-1; D: TRBD1; size: NA; CDR3: CASSPGGGQPQHF; DNA: TGTGCCAGCAGTCCAGGGGGCGGTCAGCCCCAGCATTTT
J: TRBJ2-2; V: TRBV28; D: TRBD2; size: NA; CDR3: CASSFPSGRVTGELFF; DNA: TGTGCCAGCAGTTTCCCTAGCGGGAGGGTCACCGGGGAGCTGTTTTTT
J: TRBJ2-3; V: TRBV7-7; D: NA; size: NA; CDR3: CASSLDLGGADTQYF; DNA: TGTGCCAGCAGCTTAGACCTAGGAGGAGCAGATACGCAGTATTTT
J: TRBJ2-5; V: TRBV5-6; D: NA; size: NA; CDR3: CASSLGSAETQYF; DNA: TGTGCCAGCAGCTTGGGGTCTGCCGAGACCCAGTACTTC
J: TRBJ1-4; V: TRBV6-5; D: NA; size: NA; CDR3: CASSWGSDNEKLFF; DNA: TGTGCCAGCAGTTGGGGCAGCGATAATGAAAAACTGTTTTTT
J: TRBJ2-2; V: TRBV7-3; D: NA; size: NA; CDR3: CASSRVERSNTGELFF; DNA: TGTGCCAGCAGCCGAGTGGAGCGGTCGAACACCGGGGAGCTGTTTTTT
J: TRBJ1-3; V: TRBV9; D: NA; size: NA; CDR3: CASSVSGAGNTIYF; DNA: TGTGCCAGCAGCGTATCAGGGGCGGGAAACACCATATATTTT
J: TRBJ2-5; V: TRBV9; D: NA; size: once; CDR3: CASSVGPSDKETQYF; DNA: TGTGCCAGCAGCGTAGGCCCTAGCGATAAAGAGACCCAGTACTTC
J: TRBJ2-1; V: TRBV28; D: NA; size: once; CDR3: CASSLSVSLVEQFF; DNA: TGTGCCAGCAGTCTTAGCGTAAGCCTGGTTGAGCAGTTCTTC
J: TRBJ2-7; V: TRBV13; D: NA; size: NA; CDR3: CASSLEGGALYEQYF; DNA: TGTGCCAGCAGCTTAGAGGGCGGAGCCCTTTACGAGCAGTACTTC
J: TRBJ2-7; V: TRBV28; D: NA; size: NA; CDR3: CASSLSRGAPPHYEQYF; DNA: TGTGCCAGCAGTCTCAGTCGGGGCGCCCCCCCACACTACGAGCAGTACTTC
J: TRBJ1-2; V: TRBV27; D: NA; size: NA; CDR3: CASSATGYPNYGYTF; DNA: TGTGCCAGCAGTGCCACAGGGTACCCCAACTATGGCTACACCTTC
J: TRBJ2-3; V: TRBV5-6; D: NA; size: NA; CDR3: CASSLATEASTDTQYF; DNA: TGTGCCAGCAGCTTGGCGACGGAGGCTAGCACAGATACGCAGTATTTT
J: TRBJ1-5; V: TRBV5-8; D: NA; size: NA; CDR3: CASSFERREVNQPQHF; DNA: TGTGCCAGCAGCTTTGAGAGGAGGGAAGTCAATCAGCCCCAGCATTTT
J: TRBJ2-7; V: TRBV18; D: TRBD1; size: once; CDR3: CASSPGTGGYEQYF; DNA: TGTGCCAGCTCACCGGGGACAGGGGGCTACGAGCAGTACTTC
J: TRBJ2-7; V: TRBV7-2; D: NA; size: NA; CDR3: CASSQGHVLTSEQYF; DNA: TGTGCCAGCAGCCAGGGACATGTACTGACGTCGGAGCAGTACTTC
J: TRBJ1-2; V: TRBV16; D: TRBD1; size: NA; CDR3: CASSQNYRDRVYGYTF; DNA: TGTGCCAGCAGCCAAAACTACCGGGACAGGGTATATGGCTACACCTTC
J: TRBJ2-1; V: TRBV7-9; D: TRBD1; size: NA; CDR3: CASYRDRTFGEQFF; DNA: TGTGCCAGTTACCGGGACAGGACATTCGGTGAGCAGTTCTTC
J: TRBJ1-1; V: TRBV5-8; D: NA; size: NA; CDR3: CASSLVLAGAEAFF; DNA: TGTGCCAGCAGCTTGGTCTTGGCAGGGGCTGAAGCTTTCTTT
J: TRBJ2-3; V: TRBV19; D: TRBD2; size: NA; CDR3: CASSPRLAAASTDTQYF; DNA: TGTGCCAGTAGTCCCAGACTAGCGGCTGCTAGCACAGATACGCAGTATTTT